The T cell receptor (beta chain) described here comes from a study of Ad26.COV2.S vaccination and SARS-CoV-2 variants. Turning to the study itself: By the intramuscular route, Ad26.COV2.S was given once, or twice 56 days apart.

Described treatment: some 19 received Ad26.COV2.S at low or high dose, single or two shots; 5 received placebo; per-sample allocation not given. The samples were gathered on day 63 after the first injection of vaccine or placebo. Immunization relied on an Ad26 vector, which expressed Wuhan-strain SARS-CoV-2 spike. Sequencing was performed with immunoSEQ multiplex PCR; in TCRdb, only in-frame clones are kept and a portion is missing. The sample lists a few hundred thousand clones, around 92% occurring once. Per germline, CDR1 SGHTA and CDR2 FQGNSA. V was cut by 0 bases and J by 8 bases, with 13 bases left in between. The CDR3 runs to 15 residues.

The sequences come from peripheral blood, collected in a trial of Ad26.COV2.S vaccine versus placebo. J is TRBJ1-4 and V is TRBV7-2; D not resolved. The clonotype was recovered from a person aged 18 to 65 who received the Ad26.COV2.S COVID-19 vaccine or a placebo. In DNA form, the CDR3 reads TGTGCCAGCAGCTTAGCGCCGGGAGGTTTAGAAAAACTGTTTTTT. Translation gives CASSLAPGGLEKLFF.